Listed here is a single T cell receptor (beta chain). This clone came up a few times. The specificity of this receptor is unknown. Base qualities are not recorded, but no much larger clone differs from it by a single base. The germline V gene (reference sequence) provides CDR1 SEHNR and CDR2 FQNEAQ. The CDR3 starts with the cysteine, ends with the phenylalanine, and has 13 residues. Only the CDR3 part of the read is kept: 39 bases, read in frame from the first base. Relative to germline, V is 10 bases shorter and J is 3 bases shorter, with 15 bases between their ends. The data were taken from a study of cytomegalovirus exposure and HLA in healthy donors (TCRdb year 2017). For the study in its entirety: In an earlier analysis of around 540 of the donors, approximately 260 Gb of sequence data and 120 million or so unique TCR beta sequences from about 179 million T cells were reported. Rather than using new phenotypic data, the later analysis identified candidate immune exposures from TCR beta sequences and from how often those sequences occurred across donors. About 300 gigabases of sequencing data and tens of millions of unique TCR sequences were included in an early release covering about 620 HLA-typed donors. To predict cytomegalovirus infection status, the study combined high-throughput TCR immunosequencing, statistical association of individual TCRs with disease status, and machine learning. Among about 410 genotyped donors of the cohort, an average of about 240,000 unique TCR beta nucleotide sequences was sequenced per donor, of which 15% to 20% were non-productive. In a later genetic analysis, genome-wide SNP genotypes for about 55% of the roughly 670 donors were used, and that subset was treated as a discovery cohort. Because of strong linkage in the cohort, roughly 5 DR-DQ haplotypes were treated as single units for association and clustering. Typing coverage differed by locus: A, B, C, DRB1 and DQB1 were typed in about 629-640 donors, DQA1 in 522, DPA1 in around 610, and DPB1 in around 490. Donor age, sex, ethnicity and CMV serostatus were collected together with the repertoire data. All discovery cohort repertoires had been generated using a single sequencing platform. An earlier analysis of approximately 630 of the donors applied high-throughput TCR beta sequencing to assess whether each TCR beta V gene segment acted as functional or pseudogenic. The study used immunosequencing to profile the T cell repertoires of several hundred subjects and linked those repertoires to cytomegalovirus serostatus. A separate validation cohort of roughly 130 different subjects was used in addition to the 666-subject first cohort. Class I and class II HLA loci were covered by the typing at four-digit resolution. Of the 350 to 450 genotyped donors, over 70% fell in the genetic ancestry cluster associated with self-reported Caucasian donors. The aim of the study was to test whether cataloging public T cell receptors could identify signatures of past pathogen exposure. A later analysis re-examined previously published TCR beta repertoires from hundreds of donors and added high-resolution HLA genotyping to investigate patterns of TCR occurrence.

Library generation was performed with the immunoSEQ multiplex PCR assay. The multiplex PCR relied on a mix of 60 forward primers for TCR Vbeta segments and 13 reverse primers for TCR Jbeta segments. A multiplex PCR assay on genomic DNA amplified the CDR3 region of rearranged TCR beta genes. Amplified TCR beta libraries were sequenced as 87-base-pair reads on the Illumina HiSeq System. Under the source paper's analysis protocol: A later analysis counted 65 million to 90 million unique TCR beta chains across the 670 or so repertoires, and some 11 million of these chains were shared by at least two donors. Raw reads were error-corrected and collapsed into unique sequences with a nearest-neighbor algorithm that merged closely related sequences to remove PCR and sequencing errors. V, D and J gene segments were assigned by aligning CDR3 sequences to IMGT reference sequences. For a sequence to be retained, a match of at least six nucleotides was required to both a V gene segment and a J gene segment. Rearrangements were called productive when the CDR3 lacked stop codons and stayed in frame with V and J; all others were non-productive. Following IMGT convention, CDR3 was defined as the stretch from the second conserved V-encoded cysteine to the conserved J-encoded phenylalanine. The earlier analysis of roughly 590 of the donors excluded sequences that lacked an unambiguous match to a single V gene segment. In an earlier analysis of around 590 of the donors, a V segment was called functional when productive rearrangements were above 56.7%, and segregating when the standard deviation between donors exceeded 5%. A statistical classification framework was built for diagnosing cytomegalovirus status from the catalog of TCR beta chain sequences. In a later analysis, V and J genes were assigned by comparing TCR nucleotide sequences against IMGT/GENE-DB human TR gene sequences. The TCRdist pipeline was used in a later analysis to assign CDR3 sequences and most-parsimonious VDJ recombination scenarios. In a later analysis, each TCR beta chain was defined by its CDR3 amino acid sequence together with its V-gene family, and reads without a unique V-gene family were excluded. In a later analysis, some 600 highly shared, low-generation-probability nucleotide sequences were removed to address suspected cross-contamination and a sequencing artifact. In a later analysis, a clonal expansion index was calculated for each public chain from normalized within-repertoire ranks of inferred template counts. In a later analysis, generation probabilities were computed using a VDJ recombination model fitted to out-of-frame rearrangements, and the results were checked against IGoR. A later analysis scored TCR-TCR, TCR-HLA and TCR-CMV co-occurrence with hypergeometric tests, applying a repertoire-size bias correction to TCR pairs. To estimate false discovery rates, a later analysis permuted the HLA or CMV assignments 20 times. In a later analysis, co-occurring TCRs were grouped with DBSCAN, and TCRdist sequence similarity was added when clustering was performed within HLA-allele-positive subsets. For co-occurrence clustering, repertoires with fewer than 30,000 or more than 120,000 public chains were excluded, along with about five repertoires with anomalous nucleotide sharing. TCRdb limited this immuneACCESS table to in-frame rearrangements with V and J called. A share of clones is missing; checked studies link under half to unresolved V genes, and the rest is unexplained. That table supplies the V and J calls and clone size; D and trimming were determined from the DNA. The sample table shows approximately 54,000 clones, and approximately 77% are seen once. Approximately 2.8% of the sample is taken by the ten largest.

In total, more than 500 healthy bone marrow donors made up the cohort. At the time of sampling, all cohort members were nominally healthy, though unrecorded immune exposures were likely present. The donor tested CMV seronegative and was one of the 352 seronegative cohort members. A peripheral blood sample was provided by each donor, and peripheral blood mononuclear cells were used for TCR beta sequencing. Genomic DNA extraction from the blood cell samples was performed with the Qiagen DNeasy Blood Extraction Kit. Broader findings and caveats from the paper: When HLA alleles, especially DR and DQ, strongly co-occurred, attributing TCR associations to individual alleles was difficult. V-gene and J-gene trimming of TCR beta chains was associated with a missense DCLRE1C variant in a later genetic analysis, and the association was replicated in an independent cohort. Correlated functional status among segregating V segments might reflect linkage disequilibrium, but an unknown experimental factor could not be ruled out. For the cohort, immune exposure information was limited to CMV serostatus. A later analysis associated some 17,000 TCR beta sequences with specific HLA alleles at a false discovery rate of 0.05. In a later analysis, several top co-occurrence clusters were reported to appear linked to parvovirus B19, influenza, CMV and Epstein-Barr virus. The earlier analysis of some 540 of the donors excluded some 15 rarely observed V segments, including chromosome 9 orphons, because counts were too low. Most TCR sequences were observed very rarely across donors, whereas some public TCRs were present in many individuals. A further reported finding was that TCR beta sequences accurately predicted the HLA-A and HLA-B alleles for most subjects in the first cohort. A later analysis found that HLA-associated TCR beta chains were more clonally expanded and had lower generation probabilities than equally common non-associated chains. Because the 87-base-pair reads could not distinguish some IMGT-functional V segments, including TRBV6-2 and TRBV6-3, those segments were excluded. A later analysis found that most CMV-associated TCR beta chains appeared HLA-restricted, with HLA associations seemingly driven largely by CMV exposure. The presence/absence analyses assumed that sequencing depth was roughly uniform across donors, and that assumption may not be true. In a later analysis, the rate of TCR association differed among HLA loci, with DRB1 alleles having the most associated TCRs and HLA-C alleles having the fewest. HLA typing was unavailable for some donors at each locus, so association tests used only the typed subset. The study gave a list of about 150 TCR beta chains associated with cytomegalovirus. Only TCR beta chains were sequenced in this cohort, and the absence of alpha or paired-chain data limited detectable features. In both the original and validation cohorts, the classifier was reported to diagnose cytomegalovirus status with high specificity and sensitivity. A group of highly shared sequence variants was considered likely to be a technical artifact of the sequencing pipeline. An earlier analysis of some 560 of the donors showed that most TCR beta V segments appeared in productive rearrangements either about 90% or about 30% of the time, which broadly matched IMGT annotations. According to a later genetic analysis, donors in an Asian-associated ancestry cluster had fewer N-insertions in productive TCRs than the approximately 700-donor mean. Three of the identified cytomegalovirus-associated TCR beta chains were confirmed in vitro to be specific for cytomegalovirus antigens. According to the authors, the approach could potentially be generalized to other disease states and immunological phenotypes.

The chain links TRBV7-9 with TRBJ1-2, with no confident D gene call. The TCR originated in a woman younger than 30 in good health and CMV-seronegative. The sample taken for sequencing was PBMCs. The CDR3 protein: CAKQSEDDYGYTF. In nucleotide form, the sequence is TGTGCCAAACAGTCGGAGGACGACTATGGCTACACCTTC.